This T cell receptor (beta chain) was recovered during a study of vaccination and CD4 T cells after COVID-19. Turning to the study itself: Controls had a CEFX pool, an HIV-1 Nef pool, or no peptide added.

This clonotype qualifies as medium-sized. What it recognizes is unknown. Treatment here: approximately nine-day PBMC culture with coronavirus spike peptide pools or control peptides (ViraFEST assay). Pre-COVID-19 pandemic sampling (2011-2018) yielded the unexposed donor's CD4+ T cells. Under the ViraFEST approach, antigen-specific T cells were expanded with peptide pools and TCRs subsequently sequenced. The study sequenced cultured CD4+ T cell DNA using the Oncomine TCR Beta short-read assay. MiXCR, applied by TCRdb to the PCR reads, yields one record per CDR3 protein. The profile shows thousands of distinct CDR3 sequences, roughly 18% of them singletons. Regarding the study as a whole: Post-vaccination reactive clonotypes (median roughly 36) did not differ significantly from post-infection (more than 20).

V was cut by 6 bases and J by 3 bases, with 14 bases left in between. Germline V CDR1 and CDR2: MNHNS, SASEGT. This CDR3 contains 14 residues. The sequencing input was CD4+ T cells from blood, cultured in vitro. The TCR was taken from a human donor in good health. The gene calls are TRBV6-1 and TRBJ1-1; D is perhaps TRBD1 (6 bases). The CDR3 bases are TGTGCCAGCAGCCAGGGAGGGGGGTACACTGAAGCTTTCTTT. Residues: CASSQGGGYTEAFF.